Listed here is a single T cell receptor beta chain. Its recognized antigen is unknown. Base qualities are missing; no much larger clone stands one base away. For CDR1 and CDR2, the germline V gene lists SGDLS and YYNGEE. From the cysteine through the phenylalanine, the CDR3 covers 13 amino acids. Only the CDR3 DNA stays, 39 bases, in frame from base 1. The junction carries 5 bases between V and J, which are trimmed by 4 bases and 1 base respectively. The data were obtained in a study of blood T cell repertoires in COVID-19 (dated by TCRdb to about 2020). As for the study more broadly: Samples from collaborators originated in the United States, Italy and Spain and spanned both the acute and convalescent phases of COVID-19. Subjects who had been exposed to COVID-19, were actively infected with it, or had recovered from it provided the deeply sampled blood TCRbeta repertoires that made up the dataset. The prospective study material was composed of cDNA or gDNA derived from T cells, B-cell-depleted T cells, or PBMCs. Where available, HLA class I and class II types were taken from metadata supplied by the sample provider and were not determined by assay-based typing. The sample metadata nearly always contained a de-identified subject ID, COVID-19 status, age in years and sex. The samples were drawn from two sources: the first 160 participants of the ongoing ImmuneRACE study, and over 1,000 subjects contributed by 6 global collaborators. The repertoires were released in a freely available public database intended as a resource for research on the immune response to SARS-CoV-2.

A second Seattle source provided samples from volunteer blood donors who had recovered from COVID-19. Each collaborating institution followed its own protocols to collect whole blood in K2EDTA tubes. For TCRbeta analysis, collaborators shipped samples in one of three forms: frozen whole blood, isolated PBMCs, or DNA extracted from either of those sample types. TCRbeta CDR3 regions were amplified from genomic DNA by means of the immunoSEQ Assay, a bias-controlled multiplex PCR. The paper's processing steps were these. The number of nucleated cells in each sample was estimated from the amplification of reference gene primers within the assay. Sequence reads were collapsed and filtered to measure the absolute abundance of every unique TCRbeta CDR3 rearrangement. For each sample, productive Simpson clonality was calculated as the square root of Simpson's diversity index across productive rearrangements. Here the immuneACCESS table is served through TCRdb, limited to in-frame sequences with V and J called. Missing clones are a known gap in these copies; in checked studies unresolved V genes cover under half, and the rest lacks a known reason. D and trimming come from the DNA, and the V and J calls and clone size come from that table. This sample gives hundreds of thousands of clones in total; 87% of them show up just once. Roughly 6.2% of the sample comes from the top ten.

Overall results and qualifications from the work: The quantity of clinical and demographic metadata differed by source and by participant and was supplied without curation.

The sequenced material came from peripheral blood. This TCR derives from a man in his fifties or sixties who had recovered from COVID-19. The receptor chain draws on TRBV9 and TRBJ2-2; no D segment can be confidently identified. CDR3 loop: CASSPRNTGELFF. At the DNA level, the sequence is TGTGCCAGCAGCCCCAGGAACACCGGGGAGCTGTTTTTT. Outside the CDR3, residues come from the reference TRBV9 and TRBJ2-2 proteins, so the full variable domain is: DSGVTQTPKHLITATGQRVTLRCSPRSGDLSVYWYQQSLDQGLQFLIQYYNGEERAKGNILERFSAQQFPDLHSELNLSSLELGDSALYFCASSPRNTGELFFGEGSRLTVL.